Following are 32 T cell receptor beta chains from one sample sequenced in a study of T cell repertoires in cytomegalovirus infection. MiXCR, run by TCRdb on the reads, gives a single entry per CDR3 protein. This repertoire shows around 740,000 distinct CDR3 sequences, 35% to 45% found once; its top ten account for around 2.8%. What was sequenced was PBMCs. The receptors originated from a human donor in good health (CMV status not recorded). Some clones in this sample may be carry-over from other donors' samples.

Points on this clonotype: No conserved phenylalanine or tryptophan ends this CDR3, so it is likely a read error. The DNA is omitted, as the CDR3 cannot be located on it reliably, and the CDR3 follows TCRdb's listing. The gene calls are TRBV7-8 and TRBJ2-1. The length of the CDR3 is 13 amino acids, counting both ends. The germline V gene has CDR1 SGHVS and CDR2 FQNEAQ. CDR3: CASSLAANNEQLL.

This clonotype came up many times. V is TRBV7-2 and J is TRBJ2-1, with D possibly being TRBD1 (5 bases). Per the germline V gene, CDR1 is SGHTA and CDR2 is FQGNSA. CDR3 length equals 17 residues. Trimming took 4 bases from V and 8 from J, leaving 24 bases between them. The CDR3: CASSWPEQVDIFDEQFF. The CDR3 DNA sequence: TGTGCCAGCAGCTGGCCCGAACAGGTCGATATTTTCGATGAGCAGTTCTTC.

This clonotype was seen only a few times. The V call is TRBV12-3 or TRBV12-4, the J call TRBJ1-6; a possible D gene is TRBD1 (6 bases). The CDR3 runs 12 residues. Trimming took 5 bases from V and 9 from J, leaving 8 bases between them. CDR3 DNA sequence: TGTGCCAGCAGTAAACAGGGTTCACCCCTCCACTTT. It specifies CASSKQGSPLHF.

The chain recombines TRBV10-3 with TRBJ1-1, with TRBD1 as a possible D gene (6 bases). The CDR3 runs 14 residues. V dropped 6 bases and J dropped 1 base, with 12 bases sitting between them. Germline lookup yields CDR1 ENHRY and CDR2 SYGVKD. As DNA, the CDR3 is TGTGCCATCAGAGCGGACAGCGGGAACACTGAAGCTTTCTTT. It yields the protein CAIRADSGNTEAFF.

This clonotype was counted at least ten times. This sequence joins TRBV7-9 and TRBJ1-1; D may be TRBD1 (6 bases). Per the germline V gene, CDR1 is SEHNR and CDR2 is FQNEAQ (reference sequence). The CDR3 consists of 13 residues. The ends were cut back, 11 bases at V and 0 bases at J, with 13 bases in the middle. DNA for the CDR3: TGTGCCGGCCGACAGGAAATGAACACTGAAGCTTTCTTT. It specifies CAGRQEMNTEAFF.

In the case of this clonotype: At one of its ends the junction is not consistent with the germline gene, which may arise from a read error. The chain carries TRBV6-4 and TRBJ1-6; D not resolved. The CDR3 is made up of 17 amino acids. The germline gives CDR1 MRHNA, CDR2 SNTAGT. For the CDR3, the DNA is TGTGCCAGCAGTGACTCGATCATAGGACTCAGCAATTCAACCCTCCACTTT. It is translated as CASSDSIIGLSNSTLHF.

Comment on this clonotype: The junction shows a germline mismatch at one end, possibly a read error. V usage is TRBV6-2 or TRBV6-3 and J usage is TRBJ2-7; 8 bases align to TRBD2. Per the germline V gene, CDR1 is MNHEY and CDR2 is SVGEGT. This CDR3 is 18 amino acids long. CDR3 residues: CSSSTAGPGLVKFYEQYF. CDR3 nucleotide sequence: TGTTCCAGCAGTACTGCCGGACCGGGACTAGTGAAATTTTACGAGCAGTACTTC.

The V and J genes are TRBV5-1 and TRBJ2-1; 10 bases map to TRBD2. CDR3 size: 16 residues. Germline V gives CDR1 SGHRS, CDR2 YFSETQ. With 1 base clipped from V and 6 bases from J, the junction kept 7 bases outside the gene matches. The CDR3 bases are TGCGCCAGCAGCTTGAGGGTAGCGGGAGGCCTCAATGAGCAGTTCTTC. It encodes CASSLRVAGGLNEQFF.

The chain links TRBV19 to TRBJ2-1; no firm D call. Per germline, CDR1 LNHDA and CDR2 SQIVND (reference sequence). The V and J ends lost 5 bases and 4 bases respectively, with 9 bases between them. The CDR3 is made up of 13 amino acids. The CDR3 region is CASSVMFYNEQFF. Written as DNA, the CDR3 is TGTGCCAGTAGTGTCATGTTTTACAATGAGCAGTTCTTC. The complete variable domain, with remaining parts taken from reference TRBV19 and TRBJ2-1, reads DGGITQSPKYLFRKEGQNVTLSCEQNLNHDAMYWYRQDPGQGLRLIYYSQIVNDFQKGDIAEGYSVSREKKESFPLTVTSAQKNPTAFYLCASSVMFYNEQFFGPGTRLTVL.

This clonotype was observed a few times. J is TRBJ1-5 and V is TRBV7-9; weak D call: TRBD1 (6 bases). Looked up from germline, CDR1 is SEHNR and CDR2 is FQNEAQ (reference sequence). The CDR3 is made up of 13 amino acids. The ends were cut back, 8 bases at V and 5 bases at J, with 13 bases in the middle. The CDR3 loop is CASGRNRDQPQHF. CDR3 DNA: TGTGCCAGCGGAAGAAACAGGGATCAGCCCCAGCATTTT.

This clonotype was seen a handful of times. The chain joins TRBV4-1 to TRBJ2-3; 7 bases map to TRBD1. Germline-derived CDR1 and CDR2 are MGHRA and YSYEKL. Losses at the gene ends were 4 bases for V and 2 bases for J; bases not matched to a gene: 9. The CDR3 runs to 16 residues. The CDR3 loop is CASSLTGESDTDTQYF. CDR3 bases: TGCGCCAGCAGCCTTACAGGGGAGAGCGACACAGATACGCAGTATTTT.

This clonotype has a handful of counts. This CDR3 is missing its conserved last phenylalanine or tryptophan, likely due to a read error. The V and J genes are TRBV7-8 and TRBJ2-7; D perhaps matches TRBD2 (7 bases). The CDR3 has 15 residues. CDR1 is SGHVS and CDR2 is FQNEAQ in the germline V gene. Trimming pared 3 bases from V and 5 bases from J, leaving 17 bases between. The DNA of the CDR3 is TGTGCCAGCAGCTTGAGGGGGGGGACTCACGACGAGCAGTACTTA. Its protein is CASSLRGGTHDEQYL.

The genes are TRBV6-8 and TRBJ1-1; TRBD1 might be the D (5 bases). In germline, CDR1 is MNHGY, CDR2 SAAAGT. Trimming took 5 bases from V and 6 from J, leaving 16 bases between them. The CDR3 contains 14 residues. The CDR3 sequence is CASSPWEGRAEAFF. In nucleotides, the CDR3 is TGTGCCAGCAGTCCCTGGGAGGGCAGGGCTGAAGCTTTCTTT.

Comments on this clonotype: A read error may be the cause here, since a much bigger clone is one base away. The CDR3 here is CASSVSGGFTNEKLFF. In DNA form, the CDR3 reads TGTGCCAGCAGCGTATCAGGGGGCTTCACTAATGAAAAACTGTTTTTT. V and J are TRBV7-6 and TRBJ1-4, with 8 bases lining up with TRBD1. The ends lost 5 bases at V and 2 bases at J; junction bases unmatched: 7. The CDR3 length is 16 residues. The V gene's germline CDR1 is SGHVS and CDR2 FNYEAQ.

This clonotype has a handful of counts. The chain recombines TRBV5-1 with TRBJ1-1; 8 positions agree with TRBD1. Per the germline V gene, CDR1 is SGHRS and CDR2 is YFSETQ. The ends lost 0 bases at V and 0 bases at J; junction bases unmatched: 7. This CDR3 spans 17 amino acids. This CDR3 is CASSLVAGGPVNTEAFF. As DNA, the CDR3 is TGCGCCAGCAGCTTGGTAGCAGGGGGCCCCGTGAACACTGAAGCTTTCTTT. The variable domain in full, with the rest retrieved from reference TRBV5-1 and TRBJ1-1, is KAGVTQTPRYLIKTRGQQVTLSCSPISGHRSVSWYQQTPGQGLQFLFEYFSETQRNKGNFPGRFSGRQFSNSRSEMNVSTLELGDSALYLCASSLVAGGPVNTEAFFGQGTRLTVV.

This clonotype was counted between two and nine times. This chain joins TRBV25-1 and TRBJ1-3; D unclear. The V end lost 6 bases, the J end lost 0 bases, and 18 bases lay between the germline ends. Looked up from germline, CDR1 is MGHDK and CDR2 is SYGVNS. The CDR3 has 17 amino acids. This chain's CDR3 is CASRTYVPGYSGNTIYF. The CDR3 nucleotides are TGTGCCAGCAGGACATATGTTCCTGGGTACTCTGGAAACACCATATATTTT.

The chain uses TRBV6-6 and TRBJ1-5; D is uncertain. Germline CDR1 MNHNY, CDR2 SVGAGI (reference sequence). V gave up 7 bases and J gave up 0 bases, with 10 bases separating them. This CDR3 contains 14 residues. CDR3 DNA sequence: TGTGCCAGCACCCCTAGCATTAGCAATCAGCCCCAGCATTTT. This codes for CASTPSISNQPQHF.

By share of the sample, this clonotype is medium-sized. V is TRBV7-2 and J is TRBJ2-5; 9 bases line up with TRBD2. V shed 3 bases and J 1 base; nucleotides not matched to a gene: 6. Germline CDR1 is SGHTA and CDR2 is FQGNSA. The CDR3 covers 16 residues. The CDR3 nucleotides are TGTGCCAGCAGCTTGCTAGCGGGATACCCCCAAGAGACCCAGTACTTC. Translated, it gives CASSLLAGYPQETQYF.

The chain combines TRBV5-5 with TRBJ1-2; possible D gene TRBD1, 6 bases. V gave up 6 bases and J gave up 1 base, with 13 bases separating them. The CDR3 loop spans 14 amino acids. Germline assignment: CDR1 SGHKS and CDR2 YYEKEE (reference sequence). In DNA, the CDR3 is TGTGCCAGCACCATTGACAGGAGTAACTATGGCTACACCTTC. This gives the protein CASTIDRSNYGYTF.

The genes are TRBV20-1 and TRBJ1-1; D not resolved. Trimming pared 0 bases from V and 0 bases from J, leaving 11 bases between. Germline loops: CDR1 DFQATT, CDR2 SNEGSKA (reference sequence). The CDR3 is 15 amino acids. The CDR3 region is CSARDRAVMNTEAFF. The CDR3, as DNA: TGCAGTGCTAGAGATCGCGCAGTGATGAACACTGAAGCTTTCTTT.

The chain uses TRBV12-3 or TRBV12-4 and TRBJ2-7, with TRBD2 matching 8 bases. V dropped 7 bases and J dropped 2; count of bases not matched to a gene: 7. The CDR3 extends over 14 amino acids. This CDR3 reads CASTFGGGAYEQYF. The CDR3 DNA sequence: TGTGCCAGCACCTTCGGGGGGGGGGCCTACGAGCAGTACTTC.

This clonotype was detected only a few times. The V and J genes are TRBV19 and TRBJ2-2; D remains unclear. Germline V CDR1 and CDR2: LNHDA, SQIVND (reference sequence). This CDR3 is built from 13 residues. Trimming stripped 3 bases from V and 5 bases from J, with 7 bases between. This chain's CDR3 is CASSIGLTGELFF. The CDR3, as DNA: TGTGCCAGTAGTATTGGCCTGACCGGGGAGCTGTTTTTT.

CDR3 sequence: CASRSKTDTQYF. DNA of the CDR3: TGTGCCAGCAGGTCAAAAACAGATACGCAGTATTTT. This chain uses TRBV7-4 with TRBJ2-3; D is uncertain. Trimming cost V 6 bases and J 3 bases, with 7 bases left between them. This CDR3 has 12 residues. Germline CDR1 and CDR2: SGHVT and SQSDAQ.

The V gene is TRBV28, the J gene TRBJ1-5, with D possibly TRBD1 on 5 matching bases. The germline V and J ends were trimmed by 6 bases and 7 bases, with 19 bases remaining between them. The V gene's germline CDR1 is MDHEN and CDR2 SYDVKM. The CDR3 is 15 amino acids. CDR3 in amino acids: CASRRDFRVEQPQHF. In DNA form, the CDR3 reads TGTGCCAGCAGACGCGACTTCAGGGTAGAGCAGCCCCAGCATTTT.

This clonotype occurred a few times. The V and J genes are TRBV4-1 and TRBJ2-1; 7 nucleotides line up with TRBD2. CDR3 length equals 12 residues. Trimming removed 4 bases from V and 10 bases from J; junction bases left unmatched: 4. The germline gives CDR1 MGHRA, CDR2 YSYEKL. This chain's CDR3 is CASSPAGVEQFF. CDR3 nucleotide sequence: TGCGCCAGCAGCCCTGCGGGGGTCGAGCAGTTCTTC.

This clonotype occurred a few times. The chain joins TRBV12-3 or TRBV12-4 to TRBJ2-5, with D possibly being TRBD2 (5 bases). The V end lost 10 bases, the J end lost 0 bases, and 24 bases lay between the germline ends. This CDR3 has 17 residues. The CDR3 here is CAISSGVDLSYQETQYF. DNA for the CDR3: TGTGCCATCTCCTCCGGCGTGGACTTATCGTACCAAGAGACCCAGTACTTC.

This clonotype occurred a few times. The chain couples TRBV28 to TRBJ1-4; D is undetermined. Germline CDR1 MDHEN, CDR2 SYDVKM. The germline V and J ends were trimmed by 7 bases and 7 bases, with 16 bases remaining between them. The CDR3 totals 14 residues. CDR3 nucleotides: TGTGCCAGCACTCGTCGCATTCTGGGTGAAAAACTGTTTTTT. It specifies CASTRRILGEKLFF. Full variable domain (missing parts from reference TRBV28 and TRBJ1-4): DVKVTQSSRYLVKRTGEKVFLECVQDMDHENMFWYRQDPGLGLRLIYFSYDVKMKEKGDIPEGYSVSREKKERFSLILESASTNQTSMYLCASTRRILGEKLFFGSGTQLSVL.

This clonotype was found a few times. This rearrangement joins TRBV20-1 to TRBJ1-5; 7 bases are shared with TRBD1. Per the germline V gene, CDR1 is DFQATT and CDR2 is SNEGSKA (reference sequence). With V trimmed by 6 bases and J by 2 bases, 7 bases remained unmatched. The CDR3 runs to 14 residues. CDR3 amino acids: CSAPTGLGNQPQHF. DNA for the CDR3: TGCAGTGCCCCGACAGGGCTTGGCAATCAGCCCCAGCATTTT.

The rearrangement links TRBV28 to TRBJ1-3; D call uncertain. Germline values: CDR1 MDHEN, CDR2 SYDVKM. The V gene lost 6 bases and the J gene lost 8 bases, with 11 bases spanning the gap. The CDR3 totals 12 residues. The CDR3 protein is CASSSDRHTIYF. The CDR3 DNA is TGTGCCAGCAGCTCAGACCGGCACACCATATATTTT.

This rearrangement joins TRBV10-3 to TRBJ1-2; 7 bases are shared with TRBD1. V lost 3 bases and J lost 8; bases outside the gene matches: 15. Germline CDR1 is ENHRY and CDR2 is SYGVKD. The CDR3 has 16 amino acids. Written as DNA, the CDR3 is TGTGCCATCAGTGATTTTGAACCGACAGGGAGGTACGGCTACACCTTC. Amino acid sequence: CAISDFEPTGRYGYTF.

This clonotype was observed at least ten times. The chain joins TRBV19 to TRBJ2-2, with D perhaps assigned TRBD1 or TRBD2 (5 bases each). Germline V gene data show CDR1 as LNHDA and CDR2 as SQIVND (reference sequence). The CDR3 consists of 15 residues. With 6 bases removed from V and 4 bases from J, the gap between germline ends came to 15 bases. CDR3 DNA sequence: TGTGCCAGTAGCTTCGGGGCAGGGACCACCGGGGAGCTGTTTTTT. It codes for CASSFGAGTTGELFF.

The table lists this clonotype with a few counts. In DNA, the CDR3 is TGTGCTAGCTACATCCCGGGACACCTACAAGAGACCCAGTACTTC. As protein: CASYIPGHLQETQYF. This chain connects TRBV12-5 to TRBJ2-5; D perhaps matches TRBD1 (6 bases). Germline lookup yields CDR1 LGHNT and CDR2 FRNRAP. This CDR3 is 15 amino acids long. Trimming took 9 bases from V and 2 from J, leaving 19 bases between them.